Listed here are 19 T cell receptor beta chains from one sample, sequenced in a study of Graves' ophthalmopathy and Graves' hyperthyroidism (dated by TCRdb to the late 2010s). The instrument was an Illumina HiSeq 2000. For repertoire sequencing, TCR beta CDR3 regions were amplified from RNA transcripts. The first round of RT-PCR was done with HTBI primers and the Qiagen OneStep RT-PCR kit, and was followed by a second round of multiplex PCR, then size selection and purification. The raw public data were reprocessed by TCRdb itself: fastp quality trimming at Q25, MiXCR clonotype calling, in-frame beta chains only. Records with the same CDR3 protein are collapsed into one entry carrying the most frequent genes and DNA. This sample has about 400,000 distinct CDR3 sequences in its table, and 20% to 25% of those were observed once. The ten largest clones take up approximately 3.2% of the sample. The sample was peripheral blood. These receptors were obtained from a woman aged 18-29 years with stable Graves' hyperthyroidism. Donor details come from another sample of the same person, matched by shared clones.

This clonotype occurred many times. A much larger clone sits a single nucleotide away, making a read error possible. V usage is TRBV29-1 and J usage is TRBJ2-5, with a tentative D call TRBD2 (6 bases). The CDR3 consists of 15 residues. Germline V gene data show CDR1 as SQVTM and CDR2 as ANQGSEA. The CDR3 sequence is CSATNGWAIRETQHF. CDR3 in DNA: TGCAGCGCCACAAACGGATGGGCGATCCGGGAGACCCAGCACTTC. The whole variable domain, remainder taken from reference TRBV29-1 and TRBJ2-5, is SAVISQKPSRDICQRGTSLTIQCQVDSQVTMMFWYRQQPGQSLTLIATANQGSEATYESGFVIDKFPISRPNLTFSTLTVSNMSPEDSSIYLCSATNGWAIRETQHFGPGTRLLVL.

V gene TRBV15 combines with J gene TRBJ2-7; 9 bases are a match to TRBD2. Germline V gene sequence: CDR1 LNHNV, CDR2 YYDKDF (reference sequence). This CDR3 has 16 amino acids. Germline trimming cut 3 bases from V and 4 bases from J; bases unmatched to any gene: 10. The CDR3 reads CATSRYPGTSSYEQYF. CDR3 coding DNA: TGTGCCACCAGCAGGTACCCCGGGACTAGCTCTTACGAGCAGTACTTC.

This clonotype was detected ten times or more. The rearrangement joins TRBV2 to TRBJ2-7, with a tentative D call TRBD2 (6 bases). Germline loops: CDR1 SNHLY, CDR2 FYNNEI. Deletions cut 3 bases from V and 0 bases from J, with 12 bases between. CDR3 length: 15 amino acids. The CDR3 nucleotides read TGTGCCAGCAGTGACCCGACGGGAGCCTCCTACGAGCAGTACTTC. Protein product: CASSDPTGASYEQYF.

The CDR3 spells CASSFALSGGRPYEQYF. CDR3 DNA: TGTGCCAGCAGCTTCGCCCTTAGCGGAGGTCGCCCCTACGAGCAGTACTTC. The chain employs TRBV7-2 and TRBJ2-7; a possible D gene is TRBD2 (6 bases). Trimming removed 3 bases at V and 2 bases at J, with 20 bases between. This CDR3 contains 17 residues. Germline values: CDR1 SGHTA, CDR2 FQGNSA.

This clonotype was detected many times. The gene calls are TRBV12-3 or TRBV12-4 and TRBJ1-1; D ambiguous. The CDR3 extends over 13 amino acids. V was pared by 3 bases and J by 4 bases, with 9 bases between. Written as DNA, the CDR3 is TGTGCCAGCAGTTTGGGGATGGGCACTGAAGCTTTCTTT. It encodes CASSLGMGTEAFF.

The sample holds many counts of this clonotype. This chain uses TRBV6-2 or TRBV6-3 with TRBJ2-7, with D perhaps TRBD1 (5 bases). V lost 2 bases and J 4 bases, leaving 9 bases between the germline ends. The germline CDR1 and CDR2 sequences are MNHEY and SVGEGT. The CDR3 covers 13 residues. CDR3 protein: CASSYADRYEQYF. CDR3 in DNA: TGTGCCAGCAGTTACGCTGACAGATACGAGCAGTACTTC.

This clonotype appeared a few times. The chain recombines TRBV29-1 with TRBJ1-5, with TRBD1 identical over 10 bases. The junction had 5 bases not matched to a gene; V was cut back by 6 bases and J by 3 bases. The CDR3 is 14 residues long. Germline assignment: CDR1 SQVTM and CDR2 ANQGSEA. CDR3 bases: TGCAGCGTCCGCGGGACAGGGGACAATCAGCCCCAGCATTTT. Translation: CSVRGTGDNQPQHF.

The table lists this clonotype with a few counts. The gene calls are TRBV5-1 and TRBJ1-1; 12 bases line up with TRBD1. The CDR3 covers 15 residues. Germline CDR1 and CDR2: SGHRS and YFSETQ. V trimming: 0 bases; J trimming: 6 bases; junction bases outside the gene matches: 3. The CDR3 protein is CASSLGDRGLAEAFF. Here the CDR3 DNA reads TGCGCCAGCAGCTTGGGGGACAGGGGGCTCGCTGAAGCTTTCTTT. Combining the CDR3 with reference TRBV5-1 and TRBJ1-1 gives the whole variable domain KAGVTQTPRYLIKTRGQQVTLSCSPISGHRSVSWYQQTPGQGLQFLFEYFSETQRNKGNFPGRFSGRQFSNSRSEMNVSTLELGDSALYLCASSLGDRGLAEAFFGQGTRLTVV.

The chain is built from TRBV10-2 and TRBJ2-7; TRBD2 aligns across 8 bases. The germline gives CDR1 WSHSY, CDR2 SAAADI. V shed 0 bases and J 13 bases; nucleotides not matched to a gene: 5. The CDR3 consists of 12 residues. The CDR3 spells CASSESRGAEYF. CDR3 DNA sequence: TGCGCCAGCAGTGAGTCGCGGGGGGCTGAATACTTC.

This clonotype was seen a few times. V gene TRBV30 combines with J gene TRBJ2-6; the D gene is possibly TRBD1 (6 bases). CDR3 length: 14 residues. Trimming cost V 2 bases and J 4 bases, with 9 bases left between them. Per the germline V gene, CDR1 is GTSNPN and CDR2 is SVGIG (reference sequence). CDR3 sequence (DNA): TGTGCCTGGAGTACAGGGTCCGGGGCCAACGTCCTGACTTTC. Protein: CAWSTGSGANVLTF.

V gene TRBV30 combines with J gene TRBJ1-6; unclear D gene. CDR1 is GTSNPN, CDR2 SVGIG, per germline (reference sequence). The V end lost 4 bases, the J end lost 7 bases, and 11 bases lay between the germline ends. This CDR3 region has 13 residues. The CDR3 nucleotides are TGTGCCTGGACGAAGAATGTAAATTCACCCCTCCACTTT. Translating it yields CAWTKNVNSPLHF.

The CDR3 loop reads CSARPTVGPQHF. CDR3 sequence (DNA): TGCAGTGCACGTCCGACAGTTGGGCCCCAGCATTTT. V is TRBV20-1 and J is TRBJ1-5, with D possibly being TRBD1 (5 bases). The germline V and J ends were trimmed by 6 bases and 9 bases, with 15 bases remaining between them. The germline V gene has CDR1 DFQATT and CDR2 SNEGSKA (reference sequence). The CDR3 consists of 12 residues.

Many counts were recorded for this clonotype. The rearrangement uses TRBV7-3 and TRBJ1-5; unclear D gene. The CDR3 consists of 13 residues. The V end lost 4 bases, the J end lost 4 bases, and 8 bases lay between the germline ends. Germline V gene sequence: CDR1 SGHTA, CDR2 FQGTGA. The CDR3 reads CASSSPWNQPQHF. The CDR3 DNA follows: TGTGCCAGCAGCTCTCCGTGGAATCAGCCCCAGCATTTT.

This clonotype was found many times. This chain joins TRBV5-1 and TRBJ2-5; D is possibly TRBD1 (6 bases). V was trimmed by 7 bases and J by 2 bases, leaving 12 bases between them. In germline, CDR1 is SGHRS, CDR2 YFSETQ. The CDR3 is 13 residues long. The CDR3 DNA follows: TGCGCCAGCGACCGACAGGTACAAGAGACCCAGTACTTC. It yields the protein CASDRQVQETQYF.

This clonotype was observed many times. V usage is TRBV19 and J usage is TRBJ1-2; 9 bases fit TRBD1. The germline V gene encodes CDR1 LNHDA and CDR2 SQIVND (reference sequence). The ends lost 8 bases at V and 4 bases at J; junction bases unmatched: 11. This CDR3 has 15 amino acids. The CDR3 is CASRQRGQGGYGYTF. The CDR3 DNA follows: TGTGCCAGTCGTCAGAGGGGACAGGGAGGCTATGGCTACACCTTC.

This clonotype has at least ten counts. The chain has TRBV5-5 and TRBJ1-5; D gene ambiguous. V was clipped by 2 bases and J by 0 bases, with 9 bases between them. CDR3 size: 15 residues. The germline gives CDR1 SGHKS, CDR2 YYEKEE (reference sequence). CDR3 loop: CASSFGLISNQPQHF. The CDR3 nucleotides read TGTGCCAGCAGCTTCGGTCTTATTAGCAATCAGCCCCAGCATTTT.

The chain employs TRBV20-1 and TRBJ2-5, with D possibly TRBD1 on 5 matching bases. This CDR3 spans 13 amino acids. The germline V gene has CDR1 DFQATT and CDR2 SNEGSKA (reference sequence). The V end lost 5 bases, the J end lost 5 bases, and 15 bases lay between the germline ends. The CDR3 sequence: CSAHYRPMETQYF. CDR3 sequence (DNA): TGCAGTGCTCATTACAGGCCGATGGAGACCCAGTACTTC.

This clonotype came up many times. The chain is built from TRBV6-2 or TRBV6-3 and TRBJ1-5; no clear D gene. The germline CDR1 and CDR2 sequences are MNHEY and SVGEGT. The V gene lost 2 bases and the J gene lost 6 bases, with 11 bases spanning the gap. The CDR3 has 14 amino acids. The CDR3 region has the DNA TGTGCCAGCAGTTACCGATTGTGGATTCAGCCCCAGCATTTT. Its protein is CASSYRLWIQPQHF.

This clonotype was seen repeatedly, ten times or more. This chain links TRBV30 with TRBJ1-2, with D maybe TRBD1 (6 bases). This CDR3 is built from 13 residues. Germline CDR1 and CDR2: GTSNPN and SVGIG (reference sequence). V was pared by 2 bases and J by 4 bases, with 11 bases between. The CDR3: CAWSKGGFYGYTF. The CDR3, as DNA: TGTGCCTGGAGTAAAGGGGGGTTCTATGGCTACACCTTC.